Sequencing of this TCR beta chain was carried out in a study of human T cells and chemical hapten exposure. Time point specified: pre-sensitization, week 0. Treatment here: therapeutic diphenylcyclopropenone sensitization with weekly scalp DPC. TCRdb independently ran MiXCR on the RACE reads; one entry per CDR3 protein. Here the sample spans roughly 51,000 distinct CDR3 sequences, more than 8% being singletons. The CDR3 totals 15 residues. Trimming removed 1 base from V and 7 bases from J, with 14 bases in between. Germline V gene data show CDR1 as SGHNT and CDR2 as YYREEE (reference sequence). Sequencing used whole blood, obtained in connection with sensitization to the hapten diphenylcyclopropenone (DPC). The TCR originated in a man between 35 and 55 years old with alopecia areata. Some clones in this sample may be carry-over from other donors' samples. The chain joins TRBV5-4 to TRBJ2-2; tentative D call: TRBD1 (6 bases). The CDR3 is CASSLSGAIIGELFF. CDR3 bases: TGTGCCAGCAGCTTGTCAGGGGCGATAATCGGGGAGCTGTTTTTT.